The 14 T cell receptor beta chains in this list originate from one sample, sequenced in a study of OX40 agonist ivuxolimab in advanced cancers. Assay used: immunoSEQ multiplex PCR; TCRdb lists only in-frame clones, some missing. The profile shows approximately 70,000 clones, roughly 86% of them singletons. This material consisted of CD4+ or CD8+ T cells sorted from blood, taken in a trial of the OX40 agonist ivuxolimab. These receptors came from an adult with an advanced solid tumor such as melanoma, head and neck, liver or kidney cancer.

This clone showed up just a few times. The chain joins TRBV7-9 to TRBJ1-5, with unresolved D. From germline, CDR1 is SEHNR and CDR2 FQNEAQ (reference sequence). Between the trimmed V and J ends, which lost 3 bases and 2 bases, there was a span of 14 bases. This CDR3 spans 16 amino acids. CDR3 coding DNA: TGTGCCAGCAGCTTGGAGGGCCCCGGAGGCAATCAGCCCCAGCATTTT. Translated: CASSLEGPGGNQPQHF.

V and J are TRBV29-1 and TRBJ1-2; perhaps TRBD1 as D (6 bases). Per germline, CDR1 SQVTM and CDR2 ANQGSEA. This CDR3 region has 13 residues. V was pared by 4 bases and J by 2 bases, with 11 bases between. The CDR3 DNA reads as TGCAGCGTTGGACAGGAACTAAACTATGGCTACACCTTC. Its translation is CSVGQELNYGYTF.

The chain uses TRBV5-6 and TRBJ2-3; TRBD2 matches 7 bases. Germline assignment: CDR1 SGHDT and CDR2 YYEEEE. V lost 4 bases and J lost 6; bases outside the gene matches: 11. The CDR3 loop spans 15 amino acids. The CDR3 DNA reads as TGTGCCAGCAGCCCGCCGGGGGGAAGATGGGATACGCAGTATTTT. It codes for CASSPPGGRWDTQYF.

This rearrangement joins TRBV19 to TRBJ2-2; 8 bases are a match to TRBD1. CDR3 length: 13 amino acids. Germline V CDR1 and CDR2: LNHDA, SQIVND (reference sequence). V lost 6 bases and J lost 3; bases outside the gene matches: 0. The CDR3 DNA follows: TGTGCCAGTAGGGACAGGGACACCGGGGAGCTGTTTTTT. Translation: CASRDRDTGELFF.

V and J are TRBV6-5 and TRBJ2-7, with D unresolved. The CDR3 contains 11 residues. CDR1 and CDR2 (germline): MNHEY, SVGAGI. The V and J ends lost 5 bases and 5 bases respectively, with 7 bases between them. This CDR3 reads CASSPQNEQYF. The CDR3 nucleotides read TGTGCCAGCAGTCCTCAGAACGAGCAGTACTTC.

This chain links TRBV6-6 with TRBJ2-5; 7 bases match TRBD1. This CDR3 comprises 12 residues. Germline assignment: CDR1 MNHNY and CDR2 SVGAGI (reference sequence). V gave up 6 bases and J gave up 4 bases; unmatched junction bases: 2. The CDR3 protein is CASRNRGETQYF. The CDR3 DNA is TGTGCCAGCAGGAACAGGGGAGAGACCCAGTACTTC.

The J gene is TRBJ1-1, the V gene TRBV30; D is unresolved. V lost 1 base, J lost 5 bases, and 8 bases lay in between. The CDR3 loop spans 12 amino acids. CDR1 is GTSNPN, CDR2 SVGIG, per germline (reference sequence). The CDR3 DNA sequence: TGTGCCTGGAGTGAGAAAAGGACTGAAGCTTTCTTT. Translated: CAWSEKRTEAFF.

For this clone: A single base separates this from a much larger clone, so it may be a read error. J is TRBJ1-5 and V is TRBV5-4; D unresolved. Trimming took off 0 bases at V and 3 bases at J, with 1 base between the two ends. The CDR3 covers 12 residues. CDR1 is SGHNT and CDR2 is YYREEE in the germline V gene (reference sequence). CDR3: CASSLDNQPQHF. The CDR3 DNA reads TGTGCCAGCAGCTTGGACAATCAGCCCCAGCATTTT.

The chain has TRBV5-1 and TRBJ2-7; 9 bases match TRBD1. CDR3 length: 14 residues. V lost 8 bases, J lost 5 bases, and 11 bases stayed unmatched. In germline, CDR1 is SGHRS, CDR2 YFSETQ. CDR3 sequence (DNA): TGCGCCAGATTTTCCCGGGACAGGGACCACGAGCAGTACTTC. It encodes CARFSRDRDHEQYF.

This clone was counted once. The chain links TRBV6-6 to TRBJ2-2; D remains ambiguous. The CDR3 consists of 13 residues. Per the germline V gene, CDR1 is MNHNY and CDR2 is SVGAGI (reference sequence). The V and J ends lost 0 bases and 5 bases respectively, with 4 bases between them. The CDR3 loop reads CASSYSLTGELFF. CDR3 in DNA: TGTGCCAGCAGTTACTCGTTGACCGGGGAGCTGTTTTTT.

V and J are TRBV5-1 and TRBJ1-2; TRBD1 aligns across 11 bases. The J segment lost 8 bases and the V segment lost 7 bases, leaving 10 bases of the junction unmatched. Germline CDR1 reads SGHRS; CDR2 reads YFSETQ. This CDR3 is built from 14 residues. DNA for the CDR3: TGCGCCAGCGGCTCGGGACAGGGGGGAGAAGGCTACACCTTC. Amino acids: CASGSGQGGEGYTF.

This clone was recorded only once. CDR3 in DNA: TGTGCCAGTAAACCCTATGCTGTAGGCACAGATACGCAGTATTTT. Protein: CASKPYAVGTDTQYF. This rearrangement joins TRBV19 to TRBJ2-3; D not certain. The CDR3 extends over 15 amino acids. Germline values: CDR1 LNHDA, CDR2 SQIVND (reference sequence). V lost 7 bases and J lost 1, with 15 bases in between.

The V and J genes are TRBV27 and TRBJ2-3; D tentatively reads TRBD1 or TRBD2 (6 bases each). CDR3 length equals 15 residues. The germline CDR1 and CDR2 sequences are MNHEY and SMNVEV (reference sequence). V was trimmed by 2 bases and J by 1 base, leaving 10 bases between them. The CDR3 protein is CASSLPGAGTDTQYF. CDR3 nucleotides: TGTGCCAGCAGTTTACCGGGGGCGGGCACAGATACGCAGTATTTT.

The gene calls are TRBV4-3 and TRBJ2-1; 10 positions match TRBD2. Germline V CDR1 and CDR2: LGHNA, YSLEER. The CDR3 runs 17 residues. V shed 0 bases, J shed 0 bases, and the junction held 2 bases outside the gene matches. The CDR3 bases are TGCGCCAGCAGCCAAGATGGGACTAGCGACTCCTACAATGAGCAGTTCTTC. This sequence encodes CASSQDGTSDSYNEQFF.